This T cell receptor beta chain was profiled in a study of T cells in Graves' hyperthyroidism and ophthalmopathy. With 4 bases clipped from V and 2 bases from J, the junction kept 3 bases outside the gene matches. The CDR3 contains 14 residues. Germline CDR1 reads SEHNR; CDR2 reads FQNEAQ (reference sequence). TCR beta CDR3 region amplification was performed from RNA transcripts. RT-PCR in the first round (using the HTBI primer set) targeted the TCR CDR3. TCRdb reprocessed the multiplex PCR reads via MiXCR and lists one record per CDR3 protein. In the table there are 600,000 to 700,000 distinct CDR3 sequences, about 15% of which are singletons.

This receptor was taken from a woman in her thirties or forties with Graves' ophthalmopathy. Sequencing was performed on blood. This rearrangement joins TRBV7-9 to TRBJ2-7; 9 bases fit TRBD2. In DNA, the CDR3 is TGTGCCAGCAGCTCCCGGACTAGCGCCTACGAGCAGTACTTC. This gives the protein CASSSRTSAYEQYF. Complete variable domain (other parts from reference TRBV7-9 and TRBJ2-7): DTGVSQNPRHKITKRGQNVTFRCDPISEHNRLYWYRQTLGQGPEFLTYFQNEAQLEKSRLLSDRFSAERPKGSFSTLEIQRTEQGDSAMYLCASSSRTSAYEQYFGPGTRLTVT.